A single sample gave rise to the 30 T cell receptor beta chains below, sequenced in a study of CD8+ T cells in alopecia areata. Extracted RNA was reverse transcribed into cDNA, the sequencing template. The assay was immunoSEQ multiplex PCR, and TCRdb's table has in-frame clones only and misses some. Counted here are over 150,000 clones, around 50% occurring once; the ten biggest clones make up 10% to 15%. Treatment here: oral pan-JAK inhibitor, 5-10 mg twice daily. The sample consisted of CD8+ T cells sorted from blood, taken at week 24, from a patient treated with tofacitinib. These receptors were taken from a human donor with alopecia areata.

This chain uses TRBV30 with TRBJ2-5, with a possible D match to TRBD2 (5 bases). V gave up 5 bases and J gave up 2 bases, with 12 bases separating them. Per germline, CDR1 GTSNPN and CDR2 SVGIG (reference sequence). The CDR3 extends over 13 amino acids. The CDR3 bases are TGTGCCTGGCACGAGCGGAGACAAGAGACCCAGTACTTC. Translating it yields CAWHERRQETQYF. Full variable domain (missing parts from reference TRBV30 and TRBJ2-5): SQTIHQWPATLVQPVGSPLSLECTVEGTSNPNLYWYRQAAGRGLQLLFYSVGIGQISSEVPQNLSASRPQDRQFILSSKKLLLSDSGFYLCAWHERRQETQYFGPGTRLLVL.

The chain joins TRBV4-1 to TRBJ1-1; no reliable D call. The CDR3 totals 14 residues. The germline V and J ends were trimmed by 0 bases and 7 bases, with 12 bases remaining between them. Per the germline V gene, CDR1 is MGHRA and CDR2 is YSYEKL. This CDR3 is CASSQDAVMNEAFF. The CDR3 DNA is TGCGCCAGCAGCCAAGATGCGGTCATGAATGAAGCTTTCTTT.

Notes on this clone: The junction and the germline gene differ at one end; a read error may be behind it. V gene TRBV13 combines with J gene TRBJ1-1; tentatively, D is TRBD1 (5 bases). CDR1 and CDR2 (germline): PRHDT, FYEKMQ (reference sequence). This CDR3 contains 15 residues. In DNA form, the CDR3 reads TGTGCCAGCAGCTTCCGGGGCCGTGGAGACACTGAAGCTTCCTTT. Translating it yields CASSFRGRGDTEASF.

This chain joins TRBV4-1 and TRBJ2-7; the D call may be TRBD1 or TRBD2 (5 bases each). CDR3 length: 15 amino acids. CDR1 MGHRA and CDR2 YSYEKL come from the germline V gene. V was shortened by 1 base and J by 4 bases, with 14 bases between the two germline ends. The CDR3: CASSQVSRGAYEQYF. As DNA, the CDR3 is TGCGCCAGCAGCCAAGTCTCTAGAGGGGCGTACGAGCAGTACTTC.

CDR3 sequence (DNA): TGTGCCAGCAGCTTAGATGTCAGTAACTATGGCTACACCTTC. Amino acid sequence: CASSLDVSNYGYTF. The chain couples TRBV7-9 to TRBJ1-2; D remains unclear. The CDR3 length is 14 residues. The germline V gene has CDR1 SEHNR and CDR2 FQNEAQ (reference sequence). The V end was cut by 1 base, the J end by 1 base, with 7 bases between.

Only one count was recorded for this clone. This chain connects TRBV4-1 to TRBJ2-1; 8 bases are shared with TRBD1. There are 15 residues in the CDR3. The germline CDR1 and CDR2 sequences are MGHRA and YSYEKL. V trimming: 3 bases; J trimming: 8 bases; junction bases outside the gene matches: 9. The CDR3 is CASSQTTGGSDEQFF. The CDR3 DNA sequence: TGCGCCAGCAGCCAGACAACAGGGGGGAGCGATGAGCAGTTCTTC.

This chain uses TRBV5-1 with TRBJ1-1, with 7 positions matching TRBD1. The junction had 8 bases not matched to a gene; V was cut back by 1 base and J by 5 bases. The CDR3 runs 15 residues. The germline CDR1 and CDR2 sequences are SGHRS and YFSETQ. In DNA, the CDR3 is TGCGCCAGCAGCTTGAGTCAGGGGGTGATGACTGAAGCTTTCTTT. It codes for CASSLSQGVMTEAFF.

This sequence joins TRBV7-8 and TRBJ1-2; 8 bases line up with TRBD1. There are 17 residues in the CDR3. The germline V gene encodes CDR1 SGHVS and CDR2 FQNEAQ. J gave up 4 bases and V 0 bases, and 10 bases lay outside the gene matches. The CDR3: CASSLAAGLTGAYGYTF. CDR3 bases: TGTGCCAGCAGCTTAGCGGCCGGTTTGACAGGGGCCTATGGCTACACCTTC.

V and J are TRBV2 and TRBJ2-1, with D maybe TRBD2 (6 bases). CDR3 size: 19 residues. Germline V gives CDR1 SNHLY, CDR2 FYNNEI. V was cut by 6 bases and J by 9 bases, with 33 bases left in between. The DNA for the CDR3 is TGTGCCAGCAGCGCGCCCCCTTGGACCGGGCGGGACGACCAGGGTGAGCAGTTCTTC. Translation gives CASSAPPWTGRDDQGEQFF.

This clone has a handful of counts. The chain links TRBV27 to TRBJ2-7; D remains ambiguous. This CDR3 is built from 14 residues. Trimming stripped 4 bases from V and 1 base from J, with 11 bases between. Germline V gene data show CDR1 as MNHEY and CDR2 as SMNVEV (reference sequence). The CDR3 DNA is TGTGCCAGCAGTTACCCAGGCCGATCCTACGAGCAGTACTTC. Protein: CASSYPGRSYEQYF.

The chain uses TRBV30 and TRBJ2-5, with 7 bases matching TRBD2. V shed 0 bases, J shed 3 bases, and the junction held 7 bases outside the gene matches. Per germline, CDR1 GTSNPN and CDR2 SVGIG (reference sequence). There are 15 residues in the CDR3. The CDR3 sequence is CAWSVEAGIEETQYF. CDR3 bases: TGTGCCTGGAGTGTTGAAGCGGGGATAGAAGAGACCCAGTACTTC.

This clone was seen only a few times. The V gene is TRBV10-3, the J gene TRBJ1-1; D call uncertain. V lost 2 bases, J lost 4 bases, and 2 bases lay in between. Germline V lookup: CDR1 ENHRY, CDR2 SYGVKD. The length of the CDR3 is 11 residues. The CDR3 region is CAISEGTEAFF. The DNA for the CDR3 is TGTGCCATCAGTGAGGGCACTGAAGCTTTCTTT.

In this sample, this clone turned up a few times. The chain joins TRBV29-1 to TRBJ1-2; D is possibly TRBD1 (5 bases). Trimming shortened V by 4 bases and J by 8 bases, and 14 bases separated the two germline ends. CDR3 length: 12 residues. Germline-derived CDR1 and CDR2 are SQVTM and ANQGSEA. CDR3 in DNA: TGCAGCGTTGTAGGAGGGGACGGCGGCTACACCTTC. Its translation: CSVVGGDGGYTF.

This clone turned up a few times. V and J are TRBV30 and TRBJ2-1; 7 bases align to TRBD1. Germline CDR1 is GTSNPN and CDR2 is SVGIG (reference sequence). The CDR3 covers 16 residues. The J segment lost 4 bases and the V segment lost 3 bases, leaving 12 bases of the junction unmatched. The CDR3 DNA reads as TGTGCCTGGAGCCTACCCCCCGGGACAGAGTACAATGAGCAGTTCTTC. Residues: CAWSLPPGTEYNEQFF.

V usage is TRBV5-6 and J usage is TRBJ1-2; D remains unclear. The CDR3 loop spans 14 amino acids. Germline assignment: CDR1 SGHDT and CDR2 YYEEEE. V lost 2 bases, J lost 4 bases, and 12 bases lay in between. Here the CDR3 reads CASSFPGGSYGYTF. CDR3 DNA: TGTGCCAGCAGCTTTCCGGGCGGATCCTATGGCTACACCTTC.

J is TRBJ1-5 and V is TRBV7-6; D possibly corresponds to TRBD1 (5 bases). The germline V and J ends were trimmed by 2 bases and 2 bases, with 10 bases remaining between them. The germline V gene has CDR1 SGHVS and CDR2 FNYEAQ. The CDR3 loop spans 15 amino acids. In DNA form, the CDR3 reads TGTGCCAGCAGCTTAAACGAAGGGGGCAATCAGCCCCAGCATTTT. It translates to CASSLNEGGNQPQHF.

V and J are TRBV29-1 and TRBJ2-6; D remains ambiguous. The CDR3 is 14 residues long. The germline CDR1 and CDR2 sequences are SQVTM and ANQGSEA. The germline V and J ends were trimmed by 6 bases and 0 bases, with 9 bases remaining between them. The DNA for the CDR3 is TGCAGCGTAGGAGAATTCTCTGGGGCCAACGTCCTGACTTTC. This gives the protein CSVGEFSGANVLTF.

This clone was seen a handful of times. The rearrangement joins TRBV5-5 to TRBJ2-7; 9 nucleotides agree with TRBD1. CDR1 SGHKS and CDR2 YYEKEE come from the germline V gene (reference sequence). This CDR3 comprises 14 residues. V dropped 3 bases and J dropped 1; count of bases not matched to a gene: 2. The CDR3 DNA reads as TGTGCCAGCAGCTCCGGACAGGGGTCCTACGAGCAGTACTTC. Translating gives CASSSGQGSYEQYF.

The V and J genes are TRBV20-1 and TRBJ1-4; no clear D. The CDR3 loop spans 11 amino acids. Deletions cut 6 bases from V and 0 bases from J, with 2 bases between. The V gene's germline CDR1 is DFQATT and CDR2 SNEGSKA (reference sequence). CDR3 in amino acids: CSATTNEKLFF. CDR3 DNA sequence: TGCAGTGCGACAACTAATGAAAAACTGTTTTTT.

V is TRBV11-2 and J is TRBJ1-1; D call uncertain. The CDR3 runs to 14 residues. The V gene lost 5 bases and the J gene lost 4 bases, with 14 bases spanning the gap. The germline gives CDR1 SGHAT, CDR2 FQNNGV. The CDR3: CASSLGWVITEAFF. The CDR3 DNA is TGTGCCAGCAGCCTAGGCTGGGTTATCACTGAAGCTTTCTTT.

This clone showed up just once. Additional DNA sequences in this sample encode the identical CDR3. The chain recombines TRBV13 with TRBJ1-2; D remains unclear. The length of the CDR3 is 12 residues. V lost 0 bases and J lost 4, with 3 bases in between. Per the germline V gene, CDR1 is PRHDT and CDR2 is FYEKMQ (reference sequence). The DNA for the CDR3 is TGTGCCAGCAGCTTAGGCAGCTATGGCTACACCTTC. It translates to CASSLGSYGYTF.

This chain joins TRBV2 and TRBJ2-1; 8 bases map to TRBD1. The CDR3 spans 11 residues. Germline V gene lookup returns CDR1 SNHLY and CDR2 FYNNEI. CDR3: CALDRGNEQFF. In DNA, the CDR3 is TGTGCTCTTGACAGGGGCAATGAGCAGTTCTTC.

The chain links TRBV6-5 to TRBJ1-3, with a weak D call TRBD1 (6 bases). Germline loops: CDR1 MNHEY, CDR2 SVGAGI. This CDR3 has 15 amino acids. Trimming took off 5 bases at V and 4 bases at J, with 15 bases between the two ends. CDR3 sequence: CASSTKGGQGNTIYF. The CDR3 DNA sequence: TGTGCCAGCAGTACAAAGGGGGGGCAGGGAAACACCATATATTTT.

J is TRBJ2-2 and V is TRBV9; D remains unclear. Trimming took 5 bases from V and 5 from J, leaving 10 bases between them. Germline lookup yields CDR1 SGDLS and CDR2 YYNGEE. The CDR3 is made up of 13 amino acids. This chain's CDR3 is CASRDWGTGELFF. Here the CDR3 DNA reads TGTGCCAGCAGAGATTGGGGTACCGGGGAGCTGTTTTTT.

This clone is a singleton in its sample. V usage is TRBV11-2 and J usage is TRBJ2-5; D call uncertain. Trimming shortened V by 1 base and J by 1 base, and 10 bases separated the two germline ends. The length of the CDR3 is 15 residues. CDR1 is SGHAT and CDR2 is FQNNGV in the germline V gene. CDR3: CASSLGFPLQETQYF. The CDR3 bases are TGTGCCAGCAGCTTAGGGTTCCCTCTCCAAGAGACCCAGTACTTC.

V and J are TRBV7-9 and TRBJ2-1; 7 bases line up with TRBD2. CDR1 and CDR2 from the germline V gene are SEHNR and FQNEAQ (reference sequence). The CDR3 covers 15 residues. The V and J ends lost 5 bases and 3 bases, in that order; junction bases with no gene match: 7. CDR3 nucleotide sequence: TGTGCCAGCAGCCACCCGGGAGGAGTCTACAATGAGCAGTTCTTC. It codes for CASSHPGGVYNEQFF.

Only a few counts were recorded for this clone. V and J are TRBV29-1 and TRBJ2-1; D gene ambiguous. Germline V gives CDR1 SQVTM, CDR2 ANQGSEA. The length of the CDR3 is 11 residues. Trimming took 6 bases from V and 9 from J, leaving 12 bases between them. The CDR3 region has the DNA TGCAGCGTGAGGCCTTGGGGTGAGCAGTTCTTC. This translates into CSVRPWGEQFF.

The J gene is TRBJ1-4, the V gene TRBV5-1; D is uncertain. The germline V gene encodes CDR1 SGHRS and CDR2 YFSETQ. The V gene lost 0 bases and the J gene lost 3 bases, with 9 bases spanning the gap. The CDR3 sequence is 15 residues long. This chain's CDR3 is CASSLVGSSNEKLFF. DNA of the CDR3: TGCGCCAGCAGCTTGGTGGGTAGTTCTAATGAAAAACTGTTTTTT.

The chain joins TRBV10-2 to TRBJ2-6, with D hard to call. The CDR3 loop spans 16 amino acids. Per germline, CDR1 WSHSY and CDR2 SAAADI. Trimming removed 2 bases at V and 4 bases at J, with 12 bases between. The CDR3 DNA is TGCGCCAGCAGTGAGAAAGAACCGGCGGGGGCCAACGTCCTGACTTTC. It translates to CASSEKEPAGANVLTF.

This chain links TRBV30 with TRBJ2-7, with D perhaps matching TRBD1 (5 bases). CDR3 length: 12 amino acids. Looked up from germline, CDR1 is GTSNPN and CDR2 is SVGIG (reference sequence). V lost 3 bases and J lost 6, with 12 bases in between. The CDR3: CAWRDTAREQYF. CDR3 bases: TGTGCCTGGAGGGACACGGCTCGCGAGCAGTACTTC.